A single sample is the source of the 19 T cell receptor beta chains below, sequenced in a study of long-term antiretroviral therapy in people with HIV (dated by TCRdb to 2022 to 2024). The immunoSEQ hsTCRB v3.0 assay was used at survey level resolution to sequence the TRB variable region. The source is immuneACCESS, and TCRdb retained only in-frame sequences with V and J called. Part of the clones is not carried over; for the studies checked, unresolved V genes explain less than half of this, and the remainder is unexplained. The sample has tens of thousands of clones on record, around 94% of them singletons. Together, the top ten hold 3.6% of the sample. Specimen: unsorted PBMCs, collected 4.1 years after starting antiretroviral therapy. The origin of the receptors is a woman in her fifties or sixties with HIV.

This chain joins TRBV25-1 and TRBJ1-1; no clear D. Germline V gives CDR1 MGHDK, CDR2 SYGVNS. The CDR3 loop spans 17 amino acids. Trimming took off 1 base at V and 4 bases at J, with 19 bases between the two ends. CDR3: CASSEWEWFLRSTEAFF. The CDR3 DNA sequence: TGTGCCAGCAGTGAATGGGAGTGGTTCCTCCGGAGCACTGAAGCTTTCTTT.

V is TRBV4-3 and J is TRBJ2-1, with 9 bases lining up with TRBD2. Germline CDR1 reads LGHNA; CDR2 reads YSLEER. CDR3 length: 16 amino acids. J gave up 3 bases and V 1 base, and 4 bases lay outside the gene matches. The CDR3 sequence: CASSQGPAGGYNEQFF. DNA for the CDR3: TGCGCCAGCAGCCAAGGGCCAGCGGGGGGCTACAATGAGCAGTTCTTC.

The rearrangement joins TRBV19 to TRBJ2-7, with D possibly being TRBD1 or TRBD2 (7 bases each). From germline, CDR1 is LNHDA and CDR2 SQIVND (reference sequence). The CDR3 length is 16 residues. With 6 bases removed from V and 0 bases from J, the gap between germline ends came to 18 bases. CDR3 sequence reads: CASSHRGGSRSYEQYF. As DNA, the CDR3 is TGTGCCAGTAGCCACAGGGGAGGGTCGCGCTCCTACGAGCAGTACTTC.

This chain connects TRBV29-1 to TRBJ1-6, with 9 bases matching TRBD1. The germline gives CDR1 SQVTM, CDR2 ANQGSEA. The CDR3 extends over 13 amino acids. The J segment lost 9 bases and the V segment lost 2 bases, leaving 2 bases of the junction unmatched. DNA of the CDR3: TGCAGCGTTGAAACAGGGGGCGGTTCACCCCTCCACTTT. Protein product: CSVETGGGSPLHF.

The V call is TRBV11-2, the J call TRBJ2-7; the D is unclear. From germline, CDR1 is SGHAT and CDR2 FQNNGV. The CDR3 covers 14 residues. The V end lost 1 base, the J end lost 3 bases, and 10 bases lay between the germline ends. The CDR3, as DNA: TGTGCCAGCAGCTTAGCAGGCGGTTACTACGAGCAGTACTTC. This sequence encodes CASSLAGGYYEQYF.

The J gene is TRBJ2-7, the V gene TRBV5-6; 7 bases map to TRBD1. Germline V gene data show CDR1 as SGHDT and CDR2 as YYEEEE. This CDR3 has 18 amino acids. V dropped 4 bases and J dropped 2; count of bases not matched to a gene: 18. The CDR3 spells CASSAPRGFDHTTYEQYF. The CDR3 DNA reads TGTGCCAGCAGCGCGCCCAGGGGGTTCGACCACACAACCTACGAGCAGTACTTC.

This sequence joins TRBV19 and TRBJ2-7; tentative D call: TRBD1 (6 bases). The CDR3 spans 13 residues. The V gene's germline CDR1 is LNHDA and CDR2 SQIVND (reference sequence). Trimming shortened V by 4 bases and J by 2 bases, and 9 bases separated the two germline ends. CDR3 bases: TGTGCCAGTAGTAGGACAGCTACCTACGAGCAGTACTTC. Protein product: CASSRTATYEQYF.

This rearrangement joins TRBV15 to TRBJ1-4, with D possibly matching TRBD1 (5 bases). The V gene's germline CDR1 is LNHNV and CDR2 YYDKDF (reference sequence). The CDR3 has 15 amino acids. Trimming cost V 1 base and J 7 bases, with 13 bases left between them. CDR3 in DNA: TGTGCCACCAGCAGAGGCGGGACCGCTACTGAAAAACTGTTTTTT. Protein sequence: CATSRGGTATEKLFF.

V gene TRBV4-3 combines with J gene TRBJ2-3; 7 bases align to TRBD2. From germline, CDR1 is LGHNA and CDR2 YSLEER. CDR3 size: 13 residues. Trimming cost V 6 bases and J 6 bases; bases outside gene matches: 6. CDR3 sequence (DNA): TGCGCCAGCAGTCTAACTAGCGATGATACGCAGTATTTT. This translates into CASSLTSDDTQYF.

The chain links TRBV19 to TRBJ1-1; D not certain. Trimming left V 3 bases short and J 8 bases short, with 16 bases between. CDR3 length: 14 amino acids. Germline CDR1 and CDR2: LNHDA and SQIVND (reference sequence). The CDR3 spells CASSIGDANDEAFF. The CDR3, as DNA: TGTGCCAGTAGTATCGGAGACGCTAACGACGAAGCTTTCTTT.

The rearrangement uses TRBV7-9 and TRBJ2-7; 7 bases agree with TRBD1. The CDR3 has 14 amino acids. The V gene's germline CDR1 is SEHNR and CDR2 FQNEAQ (reference sequence). The V and J ends lost 3 bases and 2 bases, in that order; junction bases with no gene match: 4. CDR3 sequence reads: CASSLTGPPYEQYF. The CDR3 region has the DNA TGTGCCAGCAGCTTGACAGGGCCTCCCTACGAGCAGTACTTC. Together with reference TRBV7-9 and TRBJ2-7, the CDR3 gives the full variable domain: DTGVSQNPRHKITKRGQNVTFRCDPISEHNRLYWYRQTLGQGPEFLTYFQNEAQLEKSRLLSDRFSAERPKGSFSTLEIQRTEQGDSAMYLCASSLTGPPYEQYFGPGTRLTVT.

The rearrangement joins TRBV5-1 to TRBJ2-4; 7 bases line up with TRBD2. The germline gives CDR1 SGHRS, CDR2 YFSETQ. V was clipped by 0 bases and J by 0 bases; unmatched bases: 6. The CDR3 contains 17 residues. The CDR3 nucleotides read TGCGCCAGCAGCTTGGGGGGGACTACCTTAGCCAAAAACATTCAGTACTTC. As protein: CASSLGGTTLAKNIQYF. Full variable domain (rest looked up from reference TRBV5-1 and TRBJ2-4): KAGVTQTPRYLIKTRGQQVTLSCSPISGHRSVSWYQQTPGQGLQFLFEYFSETQRNKGNFPGRFSGRQFSNSRSEMNVSTLELGDSALYLCASSLGGTTLAKNIQYFGAGTRLSVL.

The rearrangement links TRBV4-3 to TRBJ1-1; D remains ambiguous. Trimming shortened V by 1 base and J by 11 bases, and 14 bases separated the two germline ends. This CDR3 is 13 amino acids long. Germline lookup yields CDR1 LGHNA and CDR2 YSLEER. CDR3 protein: CASSQVVRSEAFF. CDR3 DNA: TGCGCCAGCAGCCAAGTAGTACGGTCAGAGGCTTTCTTT.

This sequence joins TRBV5-8 and TRBJ2-7, with a weak D call TRBD1 (6 bases). CDR1 and CDR2 (germline): SGHTS, YDEGEE. The CDR3 extends over 14 amino acids. Trimming left V 4 bases short and J 2 bases short, with 13 bases between. DNA for the CDR3: TGTGCCAGCAGCGTGACAGGACGAGCCTACGAGCAGTACTTC. Protein product: CASSVTGRAYEQYF. Full variable domain (missing parts from reference TRBV5-8 and TRBJ2-7): EAGVTQSPTHLIKTRGQQATLRCSPISGHTSVYWYQQALGLGLQFLLWYDEGEERNRGNFPPRFSGRQFPNYSSELNVNALELEDSALYLCASSVTGRAYEQYFGPGTRLTVT.

In this sample, this clone turned up a few times. This chain uses TRBV7-2 with TRBJ1-5, with D perhaps matching TRBD1 (6 bases). This CDR3 is built from 17 residues. V gave up 5 bases and J gave up 1 base, with 18 bases separating them. The germline V gene encodes CDR1 SGHTA and CDR2 FQGNSA. CDR3: CASSRGGGDFSNQPQHF. The CDR3 DNA reads as TGTGCCAGCAGCCGCGGGGGCGGGGATTTCAGCAATCAGCCCCAGCATTTT.

This chain joins TRBV6-1 and TRBJ1-1; 7 bases match TRBD1. Germline V gives CDR1 MNHNS, CDR2 SASEGT. CDR3 length: 15 amino acids. With V trimmed by 5 bases and J by 2 bases, 8 bases remained unmatched. The CDR3 nucleotides read TGTGCCAGCAGTCCCCCGGGACAGATAAACACTGAAGCTTTCTTT. Translated: CASSPPGQINTEAFF.

V is TRBV6-5 and J is TRBJ1-1; no firm D call. There are 13 residues in the CDR3. The germline gives CDR1 MNHEY, CDR2 SVGAGI. The V gene lost 3 bases and the J gene lost 1 base, with 6 bases spanning the gap. In nucleotides, the CDR3 is TGTGCCAGCAGTTATTCACGGAACACTGAAGCTTTCTTT. Translation: CASSYSRNTEAFF.

This chain joins TRBV7-9 and TRBJ1-4; no firm D call. Trimming left V 0 bases short and J 3 bases short, with 5 bases between. The CDR3 consists of 14 residues. The germline V gene encodes CDR1 SEHNR and CDR2 FQNEAQ (reference sequence). The CDR3 loop reads CASSLARSNEKLFF. DNA of the CDR3: TGTGCCAGCAGCTTAGCCAGGTCTAATGAAAAACTGTTTTTT. Full variable domain (outside the CDR3, taken from reference TRBV7-9 and TRBJ1-4): DTGVSQNPRHKITKRGQNVTFRCDPISEHNRLYWYRQTLGQGPEFLTYFQNEAQLEKSRLLSDRFSAERPKGSFSTLEIQRTEQGDSAMYLCASSLARSNEKLFFGSGTQLSVL.

The rearrangement joins TRBV5-1 to TRBJ2-2; tentative D call: TRBD2 (5 bases). This CDR3 is built from 14 residues. V was cut by 4 bases and J by 5 bases, with 12 bases left in between. Per germline, CDR1 SGHRS and CDR2 YFSETQ. The CDR3 loop is CASSPELATGELFF. The DNA for the CDR3 is TGCGCCAGCAGCCCAGAGCTAGCAACCGGGGAGCTGTTTTTT.